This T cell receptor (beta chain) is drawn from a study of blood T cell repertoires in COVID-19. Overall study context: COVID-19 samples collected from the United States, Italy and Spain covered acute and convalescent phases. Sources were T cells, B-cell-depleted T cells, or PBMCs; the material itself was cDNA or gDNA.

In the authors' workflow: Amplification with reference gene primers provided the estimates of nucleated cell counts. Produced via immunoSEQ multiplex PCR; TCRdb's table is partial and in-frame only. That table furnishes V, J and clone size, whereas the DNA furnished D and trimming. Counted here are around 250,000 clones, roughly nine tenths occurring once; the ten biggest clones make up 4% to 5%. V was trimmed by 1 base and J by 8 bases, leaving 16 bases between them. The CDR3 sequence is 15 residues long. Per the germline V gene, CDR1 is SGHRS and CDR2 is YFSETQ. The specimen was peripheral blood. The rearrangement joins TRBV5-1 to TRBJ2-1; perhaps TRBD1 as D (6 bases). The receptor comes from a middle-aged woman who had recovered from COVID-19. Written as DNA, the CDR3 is TGCGCCAGCAGCTTGTTGGGGGCCACCCCGTATGAGCAGTTCTTC. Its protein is CASSLLGATPYEQFF.